This TCR beta chain is from a study of CD8+ T cells in alopecia areata. Extracted RNA was reverse transcribed, and the resulting cDNA served as sequencing template. Only in-frame clones appear in the TCRdb table, and some are missing; sequencing was by immunoSEQ multiplex PCR. The data hold about 150,000 clones, with roughly 48% observed a single time. The study, taken as a whole, reports: Compared with mice, patients displayed less clear TCR sharing, possibly for HLA-related reasons.

Trimming removed 11 bases at V and 3 bases at J, with 13 bases between. This CDR3 region has 12 residues. Germline V gene data show CDR1 as SNHLY and CDR2 as FYNNEI. As to this clone: Its antigen remains unknown.

The sequenced material came from CD4+ T cells sorted from blood. V and J are TRBV2 and TRBJ1-1, with D perhaps matching TRBD1 (6 bases). The TCR comes from a human donor with alopecia areata. Here the CDR3 reads CAEQGTDTEAFF. As DNA, the CDR3 is TGTGCCGAACAGGGTACAGACACTGAAGCTTTCTTT. Looking up the rest from reference TRBV2 and TRBJ1-1 gives the full variable domain: EPEVTQTPSHQVTQMGQEVILRCVPISNHLYFYWYRQILGQKVEFLVSFYNNEISEKSEIFDDQFSVERPDGSNFTLKIRSTKLEDSAMYFCAEQGTDTEAFFGQGTRLTVV.